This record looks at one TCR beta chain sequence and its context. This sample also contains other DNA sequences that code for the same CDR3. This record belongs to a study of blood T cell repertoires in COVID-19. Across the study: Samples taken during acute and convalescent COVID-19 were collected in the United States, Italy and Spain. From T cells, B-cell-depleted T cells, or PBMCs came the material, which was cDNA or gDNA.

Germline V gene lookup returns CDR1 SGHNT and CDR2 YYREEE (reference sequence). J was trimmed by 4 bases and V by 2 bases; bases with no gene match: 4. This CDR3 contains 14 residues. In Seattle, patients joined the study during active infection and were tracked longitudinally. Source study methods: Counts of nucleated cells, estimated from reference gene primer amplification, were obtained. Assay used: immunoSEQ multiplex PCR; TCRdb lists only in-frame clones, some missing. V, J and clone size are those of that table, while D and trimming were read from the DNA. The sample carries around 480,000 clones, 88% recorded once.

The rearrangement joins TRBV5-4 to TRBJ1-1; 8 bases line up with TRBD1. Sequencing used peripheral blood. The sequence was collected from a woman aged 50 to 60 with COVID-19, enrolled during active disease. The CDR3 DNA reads TGTGCCAGCAGCTTCCAGGGGGCGGCCACTGAAGCTTTCTTT. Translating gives CASSFQGAATEAFF.